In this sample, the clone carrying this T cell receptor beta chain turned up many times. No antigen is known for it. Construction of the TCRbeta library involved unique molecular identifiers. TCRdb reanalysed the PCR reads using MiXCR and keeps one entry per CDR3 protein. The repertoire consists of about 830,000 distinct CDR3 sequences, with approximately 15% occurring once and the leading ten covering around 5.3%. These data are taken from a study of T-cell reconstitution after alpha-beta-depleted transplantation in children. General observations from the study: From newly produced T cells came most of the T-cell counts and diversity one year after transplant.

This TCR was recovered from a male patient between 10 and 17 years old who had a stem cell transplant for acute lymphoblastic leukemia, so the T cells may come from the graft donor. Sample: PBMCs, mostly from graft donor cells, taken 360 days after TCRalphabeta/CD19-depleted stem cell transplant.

In nucleotides, the CDR3 is TGTGCCACCAGTGACCCCAGGGCGCGGACAGATACGCAGTATTTT. It translates to CATSDPRARTDTQYF. V gene TRBV24-1 combines with J gene TRBJ2-3; perhaps TRBD1 as D (5 bases). Germline V lookup: CDR1 KGHDR, CDR2 SFDVKD. V lost 4 bases and J lost 3, with 13 bases in between. The CDR3 has 15 residues.